This T cell receptor (beta chain) was sequenced for a study of T cell repertoires in ileal Crohn's disease (dated by TCRdb to between 2017 and 2020). The study in broad terms: The median duration of disease was roughly 8.2 years, and at the time of surgery 35% to 45% of patients were active smokers. Surgery was performed for a complication in all patients, with stricturing disease in roughly 60% and penetrating disease in approximately 40%. Roughly half of the patients were given postoperative therapy, with under 12 receiving thiopurines and under 20 receiving anti-TNF agents. A prospective multicentre cohort supplied the 55 or so Crohn's disease patients whose TCR repertoires were analysed. The study ran alongside a multicentre cohort designed to identify predictors of early endoscopic recurrence after ileocolonic resection. A Rutgeerts score above i0 was used to define endoscopic postoperative recurrence. A total of roughly 170 mucosal samples from 57 patients were sequenced, collected from several sites on the surgical specimen and at postoperative endoscopy. Here is what the overall study found, with its caveats: Only a subgroup of patients, of unstated size, had their mucosal CD4 and CD8 T cells sorted and sequenced. Endoscopic recurrence was found to be associated with higher high-frequency clone percentages at surgery, and recurrence was observed in all patients with clonality above 26.8% (18/57). Patients who were active smokers at surgery had a significantly higher proportion of clonal expansions than non-smokers (about 27% vs 20%, p=0.02). Compared with CD4 T cells, sorted CD8 T cells held more high-frequency clones, which suggests that the mucosal expansions were mostly CD8.

To be eligible, patients had to be adults with ileal or ileocolonic Crohn's disease and an indication for ileocolonic resection. Whole ileal mucosal biopsies were kept frozen at -80 degrees C prior to DNA extraction. A TRizol-based method was used to extract genomic DNA from the frozen whole biopsies, and the DNA was quantified with a NanoDrop 2000 spectrophotometer. Around 460 nanograms of biopsy DNA per sample were submitted for commercial TCRB immunosequencing. CDR3 regions were amplified from genomic DNA by Adaptive Biotechnology using a two-step, amplification bias-controlled multiplex PCR. The first PCR used primers for every V and J gene segment; the second PCR added barcodes and Illumina adapters. CDR3 libraries were sequenced using an Illumina instrument. On the authors' methods: Vendor-provided pipelines were combined with custom analysis of raw data in R/Bioconductor under R version 3.3.0. Clonality, which ranges from 0 to 1, was calculated as the inverse of the normalised Shannon entropy across all productive clones. High-frequency clones were defined as the share of the repertoire taken up by the top 100 clones, keeping only clones that passed a 95% confidence test. The Simpson index measured repertoire diversity, and the Morisita-Horn index measured overlap between samples. This is the immuneACCESS table as TCRdb keeps it, with only in-frame sequences that have V and J called. A part of the clones is gone; compared with another copy, unresolved V genes explain less than half, and the rest is unexplained. V, J and clone size are those of that table, while D and trimming were read from the DNA. This sample comprises 15,000 or so clones, 88% of them detected only once. The ten largest clones take up 4.5% to 7% of the sample.

Worth noting for this clone: The antigen it binds to is not known. Nothing much larger sits one base from this clone, and base qualities are not available.

The germline V gene provides CDR1 MGHRA and CDR2 YSYEKL. Trimming takes 4 bases from V and 0 bases from J, and the germline ends sit 10 bases apart. The CDR3 numbers 14 residues from cysteine through phenylalanine. Of all the DNA, just the CDR3 is kept, 42 bases in frame from base 1. The sequence joins TRBV4-1 to TRBJ2-7; the D region possibly corresponds to TRBD1 (6 bases align). Sequenced material: ileal tissue. The TCR sequence derives from an adult with Crohn's disease. The nucleotides are TGCGCCAGCAGCCCAGGACAGAGCTCCTACGAGCAGTACTTC. Translated, it reads CASSPGQSSYEQYF.